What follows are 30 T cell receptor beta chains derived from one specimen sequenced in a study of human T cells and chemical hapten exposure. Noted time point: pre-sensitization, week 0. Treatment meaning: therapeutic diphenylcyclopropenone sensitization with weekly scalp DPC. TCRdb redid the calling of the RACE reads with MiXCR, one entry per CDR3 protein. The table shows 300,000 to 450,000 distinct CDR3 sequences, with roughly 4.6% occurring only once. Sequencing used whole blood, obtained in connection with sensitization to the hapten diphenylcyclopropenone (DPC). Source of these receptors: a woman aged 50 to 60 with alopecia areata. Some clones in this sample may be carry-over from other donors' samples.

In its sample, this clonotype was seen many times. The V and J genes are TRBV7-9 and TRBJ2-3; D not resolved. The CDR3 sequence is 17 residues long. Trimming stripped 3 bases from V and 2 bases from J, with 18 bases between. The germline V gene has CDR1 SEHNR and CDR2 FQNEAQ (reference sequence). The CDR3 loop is CASSLVGSGSITDTQYF. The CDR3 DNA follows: TGTGCCAGCAGCTTGGTGGGATCAGGCTCAATCACAGATACGCAGTATTTT.

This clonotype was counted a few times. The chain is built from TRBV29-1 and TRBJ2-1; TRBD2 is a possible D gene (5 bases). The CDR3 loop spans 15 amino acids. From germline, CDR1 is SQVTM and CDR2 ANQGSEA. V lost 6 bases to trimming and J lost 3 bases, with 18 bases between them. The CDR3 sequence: CSVAWGSEIYNEQFF. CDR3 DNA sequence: TGCAGCGTCGCCTGGGGTAGCGAGATCTACAATGAGCAGTTCTTC.

The CDR3 is CASSLAEGNQPQHF. In DNA form, the CDR3 reads TGTGCCAGCAGCTTAGCTGAGGGAAATCAGCCCCAGCATTTT. The chain employs TRBV7-2 and TRBJ1-5, with D unresolved. The V end lost 0 bases, the J end lost 4 bases, and 7 bases lay between the germline ends. The CDR3 runs to 14 residues. Germline V gene data show CDR1 as SGHTA and CDR2 as FQGNSA.

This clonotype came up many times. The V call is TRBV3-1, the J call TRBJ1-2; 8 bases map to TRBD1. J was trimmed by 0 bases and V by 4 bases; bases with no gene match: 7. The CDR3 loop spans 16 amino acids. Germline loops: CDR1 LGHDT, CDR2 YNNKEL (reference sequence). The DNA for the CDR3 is TGTGCCAGCAGCCCCCTATCGACAGGGGCTAACTATGGCTACACCTTC. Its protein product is CASSPLSTGANYGYTF.

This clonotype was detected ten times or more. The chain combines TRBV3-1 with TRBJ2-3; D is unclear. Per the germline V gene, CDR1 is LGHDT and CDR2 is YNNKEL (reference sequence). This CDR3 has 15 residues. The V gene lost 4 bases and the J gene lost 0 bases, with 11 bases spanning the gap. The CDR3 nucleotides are TGTGCCAGCAGCCGTTATGGAGCTAGCACAGATACGCAGTATTTT. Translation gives CASSRYGASTDTQYF.

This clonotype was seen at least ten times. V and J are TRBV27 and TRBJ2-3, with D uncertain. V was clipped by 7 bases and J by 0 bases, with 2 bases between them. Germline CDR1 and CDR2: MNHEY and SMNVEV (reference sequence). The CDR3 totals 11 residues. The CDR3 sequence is CASNSTDTQYF. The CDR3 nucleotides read TGTGCCAGCAATAGCACAGATACGCAGTATTTT.

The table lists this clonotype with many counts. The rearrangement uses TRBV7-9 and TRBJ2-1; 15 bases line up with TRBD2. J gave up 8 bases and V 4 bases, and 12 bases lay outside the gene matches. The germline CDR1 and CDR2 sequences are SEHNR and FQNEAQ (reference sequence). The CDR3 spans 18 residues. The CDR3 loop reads CASSSPAGLAGGGDEQFF. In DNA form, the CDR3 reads TGTGCCAGCAGCTCACCGGCAGGACTAGCGGGAGGGGGCGATGAGCAGTTCTTC.

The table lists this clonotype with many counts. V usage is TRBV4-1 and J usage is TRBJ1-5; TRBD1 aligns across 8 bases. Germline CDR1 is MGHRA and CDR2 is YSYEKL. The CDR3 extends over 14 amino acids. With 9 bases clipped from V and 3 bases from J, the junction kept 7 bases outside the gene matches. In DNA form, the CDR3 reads TGCGCCAGTTCTCAGGGGGCCCCCAATCAGCCCCAGCATTTT. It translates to CASSQGAPNQPQHF.

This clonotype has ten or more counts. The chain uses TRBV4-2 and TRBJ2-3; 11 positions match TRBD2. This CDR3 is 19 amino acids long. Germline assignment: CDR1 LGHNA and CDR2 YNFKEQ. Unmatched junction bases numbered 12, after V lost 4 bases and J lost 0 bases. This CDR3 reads CASSLDSGRVRTSTDTQYF. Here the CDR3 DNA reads TGTGCCAGCAGCCTAGATAGCGGGAGGGTAAGAACTAGCACAGATACGCAGTATTTT.

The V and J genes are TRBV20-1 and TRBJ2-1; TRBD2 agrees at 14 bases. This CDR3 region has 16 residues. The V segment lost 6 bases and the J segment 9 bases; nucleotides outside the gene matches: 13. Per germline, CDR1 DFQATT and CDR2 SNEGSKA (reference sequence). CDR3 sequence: CSAPGLAGVSQGEQFF. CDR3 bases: TGCAGTGCGCCGGGACTAGCGGGAGTAAGTCAGGGTGAGCAGTTCTTC.

The CDR3 sequence: CASSLRDIPSPLHF. In nucleotides, the CDR3 is TGTGCCAGCAGTCTCCGGGACATACCTTCACCCCTCCACTTT. The V call is TRBV6-1, the J call TRBJ1-6, with D possibly being TRBD1 (6 bases). Germline V gene lookup returns CDR1 MNHNS and CDR2 SASEGT. The CDR3 contains 14 residues. The ends were cut back, 5 bases at V and 9 bases at J, with 14 bases in the middle.

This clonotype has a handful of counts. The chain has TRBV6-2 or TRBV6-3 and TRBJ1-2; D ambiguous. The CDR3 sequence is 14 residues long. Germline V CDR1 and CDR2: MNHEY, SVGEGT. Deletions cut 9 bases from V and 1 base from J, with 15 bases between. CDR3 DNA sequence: TGTGCCAGGACGCACGGCCGTGATAACTATGGCTACACCTTC. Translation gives CARTHGRDNYGYTF.

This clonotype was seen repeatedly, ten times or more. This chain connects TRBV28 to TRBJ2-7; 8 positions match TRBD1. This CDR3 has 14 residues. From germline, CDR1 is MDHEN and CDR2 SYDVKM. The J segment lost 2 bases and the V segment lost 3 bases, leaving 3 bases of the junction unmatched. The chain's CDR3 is CASSLDRAAYEQYF. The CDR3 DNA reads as TGTGCCAGCAGTTTGGACAGGGCAGCCTACGAGCAGTACTTC.

This CDR3 is CAIRPGGGTDTQYF. The CDR3, as DNA: TGTGCCATCAGACCAGGGGGCGGCACAGATACGCAGTATTTT. The chain recombines TRBV10-3 with TRBJ2-3, with 8 bases lining up with TRBD1. The V gene end was trimmed by 6 bases and the J gene end by 1 base; junction bases not matched to a gene: 3. CDR3 size: 14 residues. Germline values: CDR1 ENHRY, CDR2 SYGVKD.

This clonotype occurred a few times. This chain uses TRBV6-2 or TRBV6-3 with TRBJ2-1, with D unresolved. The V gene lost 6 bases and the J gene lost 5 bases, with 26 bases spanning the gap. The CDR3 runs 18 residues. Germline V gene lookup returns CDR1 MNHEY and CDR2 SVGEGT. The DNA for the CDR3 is TGTGCCAGCAGGAAGTCTCGGCTGGCGGAGCCTTTGAACAATGAGCAGTTCTTC. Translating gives CASRKSRLAEPLNNEQFF.

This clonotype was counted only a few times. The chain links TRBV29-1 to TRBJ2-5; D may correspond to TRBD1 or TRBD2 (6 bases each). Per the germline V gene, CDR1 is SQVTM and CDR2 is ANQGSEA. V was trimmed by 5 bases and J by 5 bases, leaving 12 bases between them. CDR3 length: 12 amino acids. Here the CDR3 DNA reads TGCAGCGTTCGGGGGCGAGGGGAGACCCAGTACTTC. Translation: CSVRGRGETQYF.

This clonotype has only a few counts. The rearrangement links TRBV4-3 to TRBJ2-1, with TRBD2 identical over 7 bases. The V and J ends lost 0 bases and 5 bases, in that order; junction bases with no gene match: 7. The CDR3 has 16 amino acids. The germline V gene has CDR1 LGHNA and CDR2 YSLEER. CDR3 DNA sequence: TGCGCCAGCAGCCAAGATCGCGGACTAGGTGACAATGAGCAGTTCTTC. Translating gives CASSQDRGLGDNEQFF.

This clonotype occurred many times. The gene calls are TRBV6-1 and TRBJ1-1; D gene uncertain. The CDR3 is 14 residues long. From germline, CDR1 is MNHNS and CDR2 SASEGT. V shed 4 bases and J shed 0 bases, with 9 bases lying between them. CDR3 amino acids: CASSVEQMNTEAFF. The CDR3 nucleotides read TGTGCCAGCAGTGTAGAACAGATGAACACTGAAGCTTTCTTT.

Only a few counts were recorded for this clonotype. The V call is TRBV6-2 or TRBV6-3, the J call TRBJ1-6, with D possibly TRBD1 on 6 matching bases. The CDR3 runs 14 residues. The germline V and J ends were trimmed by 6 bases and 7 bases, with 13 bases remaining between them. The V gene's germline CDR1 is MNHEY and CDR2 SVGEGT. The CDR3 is CASSMTGYNSPLHF. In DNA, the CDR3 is TGTGCCAGCAGCATGACAGGCTACAATTCACCCCTCCACTTT.

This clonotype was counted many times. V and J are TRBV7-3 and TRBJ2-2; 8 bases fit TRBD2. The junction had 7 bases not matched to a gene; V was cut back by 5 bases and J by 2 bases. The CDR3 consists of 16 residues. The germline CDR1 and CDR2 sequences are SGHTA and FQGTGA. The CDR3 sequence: CASSPGSGANTGELFF. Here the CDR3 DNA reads TGTGCCAGCAGCCCCGGTAGCGGGGCCAACACCGGGGAGCTGTTTTTT. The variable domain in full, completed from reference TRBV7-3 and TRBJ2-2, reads GAGVSQTPSNKVTEKGKYVELRCDPISGHTALYWYRQSLGQGPEFLIYFQGTGAADDSGLPNDRFFAVRPEGSVSTLKIQRTERGDSAVYLCASSPGSGANTGELFFGEGSRLTVL.

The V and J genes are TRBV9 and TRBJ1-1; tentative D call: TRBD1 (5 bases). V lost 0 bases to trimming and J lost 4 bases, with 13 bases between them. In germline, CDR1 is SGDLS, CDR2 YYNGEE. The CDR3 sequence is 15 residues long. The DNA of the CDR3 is TGTGCCAGCAGCGTAGAAAGGGGTAGGAGCACTGAAGCTTTCTTT. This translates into CASSVERGRSTEAFF.

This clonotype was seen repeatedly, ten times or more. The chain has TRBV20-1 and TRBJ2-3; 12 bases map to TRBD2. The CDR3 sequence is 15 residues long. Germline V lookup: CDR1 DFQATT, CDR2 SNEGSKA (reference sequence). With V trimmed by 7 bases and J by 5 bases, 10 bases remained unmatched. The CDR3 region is CSVNSLAGGGDTQYF. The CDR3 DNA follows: TGCAGTGTTAATTCACTAGCGGGAGGAGGAGATACGCAGTATTTT.

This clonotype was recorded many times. CDR3 region: CASSLGGPQHF. The DNA for the CDR3 is TGTGCCAGCAGTTTGGGGGGACCCCAGCATTTT. This sequence joins TRBV28 and TRBJ1-5, with a possible D match to TRBD1 (5 bases). V lost 3 bases, J lost 10 bases, and 7 bases lay in between. The CDR3 sequence is 11 residues long. CDR1 is MDHEN, CDR2 SYDVKM, per germline.

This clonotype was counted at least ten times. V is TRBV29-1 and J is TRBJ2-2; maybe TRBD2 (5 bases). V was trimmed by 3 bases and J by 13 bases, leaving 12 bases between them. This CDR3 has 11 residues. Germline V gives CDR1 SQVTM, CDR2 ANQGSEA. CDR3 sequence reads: CSVDLGDWLFF. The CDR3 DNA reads TGCAGCGTTGACCTGGGAGACTGGCTGTTTTTT.

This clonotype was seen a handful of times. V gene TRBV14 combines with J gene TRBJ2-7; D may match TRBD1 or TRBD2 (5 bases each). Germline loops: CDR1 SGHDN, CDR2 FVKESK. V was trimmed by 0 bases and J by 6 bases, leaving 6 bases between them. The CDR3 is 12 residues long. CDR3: CASSQEGVEQYF. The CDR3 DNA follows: TGTGCCAGCAGCCAAGAGGGGGTCGAGCAGTACTTC.

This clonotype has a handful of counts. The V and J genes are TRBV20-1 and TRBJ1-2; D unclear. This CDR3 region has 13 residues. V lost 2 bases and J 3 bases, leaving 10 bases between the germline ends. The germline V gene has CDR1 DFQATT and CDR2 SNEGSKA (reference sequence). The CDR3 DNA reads TGCAGTGCTAGAAACGGGGTAGACTATGGCTACACCTTC. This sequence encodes CSARNGVDYGYTF.

This CDR3 is CASSEVRQVNYGYTF. CDR3 nucleotide sequence: TGTGCCAGCAGTGAAGTAAGACAGGTTAACTATGGCTACACCTTC. The chain has TRBV2 and TRBJ1-2; maybe TRBD1 (6 bases). The length of the CDR3 is 15 residues. V was cut by 1 base and J by 1 base, with 10 bases left in between. Per germline, CDR1 SNHLY and CDR2 FYNNEI.

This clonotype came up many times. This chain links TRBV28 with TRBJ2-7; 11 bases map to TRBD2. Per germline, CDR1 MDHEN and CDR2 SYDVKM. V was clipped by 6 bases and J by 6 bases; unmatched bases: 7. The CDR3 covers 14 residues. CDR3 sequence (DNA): TGTGCCAGCAGACTACTAGCGGGAGTTAGCGAGCAGTACTTC. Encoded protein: CASRLLAGVSEQYF.

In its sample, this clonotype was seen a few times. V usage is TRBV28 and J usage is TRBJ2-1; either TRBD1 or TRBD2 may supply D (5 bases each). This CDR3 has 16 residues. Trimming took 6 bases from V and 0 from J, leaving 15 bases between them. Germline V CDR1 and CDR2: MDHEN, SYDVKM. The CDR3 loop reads CASSQGRRSSYNEQFF. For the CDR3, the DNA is TGTGCCAGCAGCCAGGGACGCCGCAGCTCCTACAATGAGCAGTTCTTC.

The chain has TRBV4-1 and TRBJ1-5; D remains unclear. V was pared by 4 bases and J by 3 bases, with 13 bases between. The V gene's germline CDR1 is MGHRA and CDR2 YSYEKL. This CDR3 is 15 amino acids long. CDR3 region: CASSPVADPNQPQHF. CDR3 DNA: TGCGCCAGCAGCCCCGTGGCCGACCCCAATCAGCCCCAGCATTTT.